The clone carrying this T cell receptor (beta chain) was seen more than once but under ten times. Its antigen is not known. Time point denoted: pre-sensitization, week 0. Treatment indicated: therapeutic diphenylcyclopropenone sensitization with weekly scalp DPC. The study drew its donors from alopecia patients who were 18 to 70 years old and suitable for DPC. These data come from a study of human T cells and chemical hapten exposure. Turning to the study itself: Small differences in pooled library volume mainly drove the variation in TCR yields per sample. Study results and caveats: Alopecia in all donors means immunity may differ from healthy individuals. Expanded TCRs showed more large CDR3 clusters than pre-sensitization or healthy control sets.

V lost 4 bases to trimming and J lost 3 bases, with 6 bases between them. This CDR3 has 12 residues. Germline V gene data show CDR1 as KGHSH and CDR2 as LQKENI. MiXCR, run by TCRdb on the RACE reads, gives a single entry per CDR3 protein. The sample comprises about 120,000 distinct CDR3 sequences, about 14% of which are singletons, and around 2.8% rests with the top ten. The specimen was whole blood, collected in connection with sensitization to the hapten diphenylcyclopropenone (DPC). The rearrangement links TRBV18 to TRBJ1-1; D is undetermined. This receptor was taken from a woman between 18 and 29 years old with alopecia areata. Some clones in this sample may be carry-over from other donors' samples. The CDR3 coding sequence is TGTGCCAGCTCACGGGTTCACACTGAAGCTTTCTTT. It encodes CASSRVHTEAFF.